A selection of T cell receptor beta chains follows, all from one sample in a study of response to subunit inactivated influenza vaccine. From the RT-PCR reads, TCRdb called clonotypes with MiXCR, one entry per CDR3 protein. The data contain hundreds of thousands of distinct CDR3 sequences, 7.6% of them seen just once; the ten biggest clones take up approximately 13%. This sample comprised PBMCs from blood, obtained around 25 months after vaccination. Receptors were obtained from a man between 50 and 75 years old who received an inactivated influenza vaccine. Each CDR3 is given without its conserved first and last residue.

TRBV20-1	TRBJ2-1	SAEGVAGDNEQF
TRBV4-1	TRBJ2-5	ASSQGSLQETQY
TRBV29-1	TRBJ2-1	SARGEGQF
TRBV7-9	TRBJ2-1	ASTKDRIDSYNEQF
TRBV7-9	TRBJ1-1	ASGDRGTEAF
TRBV29-1	TRBJ1-1	SVERTQGSEAF
TRBV4-2	TRBJ2-3	ASSQDKDTQY
TRBV4-1	TRBJ2-3	ASSQGTGGVDTQY
TRBV6-2/TRBV6-3	TRBJ2-3	ASSLRLGRRGDTQY
TRBV12-3/TRBV12-4	TRBJ2-7	ASSKRLNSYEQY
TRBV6-5	TRBJ2-5	ASSYSGFQETQY
TRBV6-2/TRBV6-3	TRBJ2-7	ASSWGRSIYEQY
TRBV6-1	TRBJ2-3	ASSRLGGDTQY
TRBV20-1	TRBJ2-1	SARVGGGPGEQF
TRBV7-2	TRBJ2-1	ASSSASPGLAEDGNEQF
TRBV29-1	TRBJ2-3	SAARLAGTQY
TRBV4-3	TRBJ2-1	ASSQDHGTAYNEQF
TRBV29-1	TRBJ2-7	SGTGGAGGIHEQY
TRBV20-1	TRBJ2-3	SADRDRTSTDTQY
TRBV5-1	TRBJ1-1	ASRKDNMGTEAF
TRBV20-1	TRBJ1-2	SAHNYGYT
TRBV12-1	TRBJ2-1	ASGLGVLGRTYNEQF